The next 14 T cell receptor beta chains were all read from a single sample in a study of cytomegalovirus exposure and HLA in healthy donors. PCR used 60 Vbeta primers and 13 Jbeta primers. The assay was immunoSEQ multiplex PCR, and TCRdb's table has in-frame clones only and misses some. The sample contains 100,000 or so clones, roughly 15% of which appear only once. Sequenced input: PBMCs. The receptors derive from a female donor in good health and CMV-seronegative.

The chain carries TRBV7-8 and TRBJ1-1; the D is unclear. The V gene lost 2 bases and the J gene lost 4 bases, with 11 bases spanning the gap. This CDR3 has 14 amino acids. From germline, CDR1 is SGHVS and CDR2 FQNEAQ. The CDR3 nucleotides are TGTGCCAGCAGCTTAACCTACAGTAGCACTGAAGCTTTCTTT. Protein sequence: CASSLTYSSTEAFF.

This clone was observed a handful of times. This chain connects TRBV6-6 to TRBJ1-5; 9 bases fit TRBD1. The CDR3 sequence is 15 residues long. V was clipped by 5 bases and J by 3 bases; unmatched bases: 5. Germline V gene sequence: CDR1 MNHNY, CDR2 SVGAGI (reference sequence). The CDR3 DNA sequence: TGTGCCAGCAGTCGGGACAGGGACTACAATCAGCCCCAGCATTTT. Protein product: CASSRDRDYNQPQHF.

This clone was picked up a small number of times. The CDR3 spells CASSSGLAAAYEQYF. The CDR3 DNA follows: TGTGCCAGCAGCTCCGGACTAGCGGCCGCCTACGAGCAGTACTTC. This chain links TRBV7-9 with TRBJ2-7, with 10 bases lining up with TRBD2. The germline CDR1 and CDR2 sequences are SEHNR and FQNEAQ (reference sequence). CDR3 length equals 15 residues. V lost 4 bases to trimming and J lost 2 bases; unmatched junction nucleotides: 5.

The chain joins TRBV9 to TRBJ1-6, with 8 bases identical to TRBD1. The germline CDR1 and CDR2 sequences are SGDLS and YYNGEE. The length of the CDR3 is 14 residues. The V segment lost 2 bases and the J segment 8 bases; nucleotides outside the gene matches: 3. Here the CDR3 reads CASSVGTGYSPLHF. Written as DNA, the CDR3 is TGTGCCAGCAGCGTCGGGACAGGATATTCACCCCTCCACTTT.

This clone was observed a handful of times. The chain couples TRBV6-1 to TRBJ1-5; 10 bases match TRBD1. Germline V gene data show CDR1 as MNHNS and CDR2 as SASEGT. V dropped 3 bases and J dropped 4; count of bases not matched to a gene: 3. CDR3 length equals 15 residues. The CDR3 loop is CASSDRTGGNQPQHF. The DNA for the CDR3 is TGTGCCAGCAGTGACCGGACAGGGGGGAATCAGCCCCAGCATTTT.

The chain combines TRBV5-6 with TRBJ1-2, with TRBD1 as a possible D gene (5 bases). This CDR3 has 13 residues. Germline V lookup: CDR1 SGHDT, CDR2 YYEEEE. Deletions cut 0 bases from V and 6 bases from J, with 9 bases between. CDR3 DNA: TGTGCCAGCAGCTTGGGACAGAGAGATGGCTACACCTTC. It yields the protein CASSLGQRDGYTF.

V and J are TRBV5-4 and TRBJ2-7; TRBD2 matches at 13 bases. Germline-derived CDR1 and CDR2 are SGHNT and YYREEE (reference sequence). The ends lost 2 bases at V and 2 bases at J; junction bases unmatched: 1. The CDR3 spans 15 residues. CDR3 protein: CASSFTSGGAYEQYF. The CDR3 nucleotides are TGTGCCAGCAGCTTCACTAGCGGGGGGGCCTACGAGCAGTACTTC.

This clone was observed a few times. This chain uses TRBV27 with TRBJ2-7; 7 bases are shared with TRBD2. The length of the CDR3 is 14 residues. J was trimmed by 3 bases and V by 0 bases; bases with no gene match: 2. Per germline, CDR1 MNHEY and CDR2 SMNVEV (reference sequence). CDR3 amino acids: CASSLSGGDYEQYF. The CDR3 bases are TGTGCCAGCAGTTTATCGGGGGGGGACTACGAGCAGTACTTC.

V gene TRBV7-9 combines with J gene TRBJ2-2; 9 bases are shared with TRBD2. The CDR3 totals 17 residues. Per germline, CDR1 SEHNR and CDR2 FQNEAQ (reference sequence). V shed 1 base, J shed 5 bases, and the junction held 8 bases outside the gene matches. In nucleotides, the CDR3 is TGTGCCAGCAGCTTAGTCGGCGGGGGGGCGGTGACCGGGGAGCTGTTTTTT. The encoded protein is CASSLVGGGAVTGELFF.

This clone was detected only a few times. The genes are TRBV15 and TRBJ1-2, with D maybe TRBD1 (6 bases). Germline V gene sequence: CDR1 LNHNV, CDR2 YYDKDF (reference sequence). The V end lost 8 bases, the J end lost 6 bases, and 19 bases lay between the germline ends. The CDR3 loop spans 14 amino acids. The CDR3 region is CATGRRGASDGYTF. DNA of the CDR3: TGTGCCACCGGGAGGCGGGGGGCCTCGGATGGCTACACCTTC.

The chain joins TRBV7-3 to TRBJ2-3; D is perhaps TRBD2 (5 bases). Germline-derived CDR1 and CDR2 are SGHTA and FQGTGA. The germline V and J ends were trimmed by 2 bases and 5 bases, with 11 bases remaining between them. The CDR3 sequence is 14 residues long. The CDR3 nucleotides are TGTGCCAGCAGCTTAGGGCCAGGAGGAGATACGCAGTATTTT. Protein sequence: CASSLGPGGDTQYF. The full variable domain, rest sourced from reference TRBV7-3 and TRBJ2-3, is GAGVSQTPSNKVTEKGKYVELRCDPISGHTALYWYRQSLGQGPEFLIYFQGTGAADDSGLPNDRFFAVRPEGSVSTLKIQRTERGDSAVYLCASSLGPGGDTQYFGPGTRLTVL.

The genes are TRBV29-1 and TRBJ2-1; D is undetermined. V lost 7 bases and J 4 bases, leaving 11 bases between the germline ends. Germline CDR1 and CDR2: SQVTM and ANQGSEA. The CDR3 is 12 residues long. This chain's CDR3 is CSAPSGYNEQFF. CDR3 nucleotide sequence: TGCAGCGCGCCGTCCGGGTACAATGAGCAGTTCTTC.

This clone appeared a few times. The rearrangement uses TRBV18 and TRBJ2-7; D possibly corresponds to TRBD1 (5 bases). The CDR3 has 16 residues. Trimming pared 0 bases from V and 0 bases from J, leaving 12 bases between. Germline V CDR1 and CDR2: KGHSH, LQKENI. The CDR3 spells CASSPPGQPSSYEQYF. CDR3 sequence (DNA): TGTGCCAGCTCACCACCGGGGCAGCCTAGCTCCTACGAGCAGTACTTC. The complete variable domain, with remaining parts taken from reference TRBV18 and TRBJ2-7, reads NAGVMQNPRHLVRRRGQEARLRCSPMKGHSHVYWYRQLPEEGLKFMVYLQKENIIDESGMPKERFSAEFPKEGPSILRIQQVVRGDSAAYFCASSPPGQPSSYEQYFGPGTRLTVT.

This clone was found a few times. The CDR3 loop is CASSFLAQNEQFF. Here the CDR3 DNA reads TGTGCCAGCAGCTTCCTAGCTCAGAATGAGCAGTTCTTC. The chain uses TRBV7-9 and TRBJ2-1; maybe TRBD2 (5 bases). The CDR3 is 13 residues long. Deletions cut 3 bases from V and 7 bases from J, with 10 bases between. Germline V gene sequence: CDR1 SEHNR, CDR2 FQNEAQ (reference sequence). Together with reference TRBV7-9 and TRBJ2-1, the CDR3 gives the full variable domain: DTGVSQNPRHKITKRGQNVTFRCDPISEHNRLYWYRQTLGQGPEFLTYFQNEAQLEKSRLLSDRFSAERPKGSFSTLEIQRTEQGDSAMYLCASSFLAQNEQFFGPGTRLTVL.